The TCR beta chain described here comes from a study of vaccination effects on CD4 cells after COVID-19. Germline CDR1 is SEHNR and CDR2 is FQNEAQ (reference sequence). The CDR3 is made up of 15 amino acids. V was cut by 1 base and J by 8 bases, with 14 bases left in between. This clone was counted only a few times. Its antigen remains unidentified. The repertoire was sequenced with immunoSEQ multiplex PCR; TCRdb's copy has only in-frame clones and lacks some. The sample holds some 31,000 clones, around 70% seen once. Following 10 days of culture, CD4+ T cells were isolated. The sample in question was CD4+ T cells from PBMCs cultured without peptide, obtained before COVID-19 vaccination. The TCR comes from a human donor who received a COVID-19 vaccine. V is TRBV7-9 and J is TRBJ1-4; a weak D match, TRBD1 (6 bases). CDR3 residues: CASSLELQGLEKLFF. The CDR3 region has the DNA TGTGCCAGCAGCTTAGAGCTTCAGGGGCTGGAAAAACTGTTTTTT.